The 29 T cell receptor beta chains presented below share a single source sample, sequenced in a study of human T cells and chemical hapten exposure. Time point here: patch test 2, 6 weeks after DPC sensitization. Treatment meaning: therapeutic diphenylcyclopropenone sensitization with weekly scalp DPC. TCRdb passed the RACE reads through MiXCR, listing each CDR3 protein once. The profile covers nearly 85,000 distinct CDR3 sequences, with approximately 10% appearing a single time and 1.5% to 2% taken by the ten largest. The input for sequencing was whole blood, taken in connection with sensitization to the hapten diphenylcyclopropenone (DPC). The receptor source for this set is a man between 18 and 35 years old with alopecia areata. Some clones in this sample may be carry-over from other donors' samples.

This clonotype has at least ten counts. The chain links TRBV7-6 to TRBJ1-2, with no clear D. Germline lookup yields CDR1 SGHVS and CDR2 FNYEAQ. Between the trimmed V and J ends, which lost 5 bases and 10 bases, there was a span of 20 bases. CDR3 length: 14 amino acids. The CDR3 bases are TGTGCCAGCAGCCCTGGTCCCACAGATGTCTCCTACACCTTC. Translated, it gives CASSPGPTDVSYTF.

This clonotype was found a few times. The chain has TRBV19 and TRBJ2-2, with a tentative D call TRBD1 (5 bases). Germline assignment: CDR1 LNHDA and CDR2 SQIVND (reference sequence). The CDR3 extends over 14 amino acids. V shed 7 bases and J shed 0 bases, with 9 bases lying between them. CDR3 nucleotides: TGTGCCAGTACTCAGGGCCCGAACACCGGGGAGCTGTTTTTT. Its protein is CASTQGPNTGELFF.

The table lists this clonotype with many counts. This chain uses TRBV11-3 with TRBJ2-3; 7 bases agree with TRBD1. V lost 5 bases to trimming and J lost 2 bases; unmatched junction nucleotides: 7. Germline CDR1 and CDR2: SGHNT and YENEEA. CDR3 size: 15 residues. The CDR3 loop is CASSTRTGDTDTQYF. DNA of the CDR3: TGTGCCAGCAGCACGCGGACAGGCGACACAGATACGCAGTATTTT.

The rearrangement joins TRBV12-3 or TRBV12-4 to TRBJ2-4; D is unresolved. The CDR3 spans 13 residues. V gave up 1 base and J gave up 7 bases, with 8 bases separating them. The CDR3 loop is CASSLGMTNIQYF. Written as DNA, the CDR3 is TGTGCCAGCAGTTTAGGGATGACTAACATTCAGTACTTC.

The V and J genes are TRBV25-1 and TRBJ1-6; no definite D call. The CDR3 spans 12 residues. The V end lost 6 bases, the J end lost 10 bases, and 10 bases lay between the germline ends. Germline loops: CDR1 MGHDK, CDR2 SYGVNS. The CDR3 sequence: CASRRGSSPLHF. The CDR3, as DNA: TGTGCCAGCAGAAGAGGCAGCTCACCCCTCCACTTT. Drawing the rest from reference TRBV25-1 and TRBJ1-6, the complete variable domain is EADIYQTPRYLVIGTGKKITLECSQTMGHDKMYWYQQDPGMELHLIHYSYGVNSTEKGDLSSESTVSRIRTEHFPLTLESARPSHTSQYLCASRRGSSPLHFGNGTRLTVT.

This clonotype was seen once. The V call is TRBV7-9, the J call TRBJ1-2, with a possible D match to TRBD1 (6 bases). This CDR3 is built from 13 residues. The germline CDR1 and CDR2 sequences are SEHNR and FQNEAQ (reference sequence). Trimming removed 5 bases from V and 4 bases from J, with 11 bases in between. The DNA for the CDR3 is TGTGCCAGCAGCAACGACAGGATCTATGGCTACACCTTC. This gives the protein CASSNDRIYGYTF.

The chain couples TRBV27 to TRBJ1-6; maybe TRBD1 (5 bases). This CDR3 comprises 14 residues. Per germline, CDR1 MNHEY and CDR2 SMNVEV (reference sequence). Trimming shortened V by 3 bases and J by 7 bases, and 10 bases separated the two germline ends. CDR3 residues: CASSFQGSNSPLHF. DNA of the CDR3: TGTGCCAGCAGTTTTCAGGGATCGAATTCACCCCTCCACTTT.

This clonotype was detected ten times or more. The CDR3 reads CASSLEWATGELFF. CDR3 DNA: TGTGCCAGCAGCTTAGAGTGGGCCACCGGGGAGCTGTTTTTT. V is TRBV7-2 and J is TRBJ2-2; D call uncertain. Germline V gene data show CDR1 as SGHTA and CDR2 as FQGNSA. This CDR3 is 14 amino acids long. V was trimmed by 1 base and J by 4 bases, leaving 7 bases between them.

This clonotype was observed a handful of times. This sequence joins TRBV6-5 and TRBJ1-1; 9 positions agree with TRBD1. The CDR3 runs to 16 residues. J lost 7 bases, V lost 4 bases, and 13 bases had no gene match. Germline lookup yields CDR1 MNHEY and CDR2 SVGAGI. The CDR3 DNA follows: TGTGCCAGCAGTTGGGACAGGGCCCCTCTTTACGGTGAAGCTTTCTTT. Residues: CASSWDRAPLYGEAFF.

This chain joins TRBV6-2 or TRBV6-3 and TRBJ1-5, with D unclear. This CDR3 region has 13 residues. V was shortened by 2 bases and J by 3 bases, with 5 bases between the two germline ends. Germline loops: CDR1 MNHEY, CDR2 SVGEGT. The CDR3, as DNA: TGTGCCAGCAGTTACAGGGTCAATCAGCCCCAGCATTTT. Its protein product is CASSYRVNQPQHF.

On this clonotype: It may be a read error: a sequence one base away is much more abundant. The CDR3 end shows no conserved phenylalanine or tryptophan, and so a read error is likely. V usage is TRBV3-1 and J usage is TRBJ2-5, with unresolved D. Trimming took off 3 bases at V and 5 bases at J, with 4 bases between the two ends. Germline CDR1 LGHDT, CDR2 YNNKEL (reference sequence). This CDR3 has 11 amino acids. This CDR3 reads CASSQTETQYL. The CDR3 region has the DNA TGTGCCAGCAGCCAGACTGAGACCCAGTACCTC.

In this sample, this clonotype turned up many times. The rearrangement links TRBV4-1 to TRBJ1-5; 7 nucleotides align to TRBD1. Germline V gene lookup returns CDR1 MGHRA and CDR2 YSYEKL. The CDR3 totals 18 residues. With V trimmed by 0 bases and J by 1 base, 9 bases remained unmatched. CDR3: CASSQDLAQGTSNQPQHF. The DNA of the CDR3 is TGCGCCAGCAGCCAAGATCTGGCACAGGGGACGAGCAATCAGCCCCAGCATTTT.

The chain combines TRBV7-6 with TRBJ2-1, with 8 bases matching TRBD2. Looked up from germline, CDR1 is SGHVS and CDR2 is FNYEAQ. The ends lost 2 bases at V and 6 bases at J; junction bases unmatched: 9. This CDR3 comprises 16 residues. CDR3 DNA: TGTGCCAGCAGCTTAAGGCCCAGCGGGGGACCCAATGAGCAGTTCTTC. It specifies CASSLRPSGGPNEQFF.

This clonotype came up many times. The rearrangement links TRBV5-1 to TRBJ1-2; D is unresolved. Trimming took off 0 bases at V and 0 bases at J, with 6 bases between the two ends. The germline CDR1 and CDR2 sequences are SGHRS and YFSETQ. The CDR3 consists of 14 residues. The CDR3 loop is CASSLEQSNYGYTF. CDR3 coding DNA: TGCGCCAGCAGCTTGGAACAGTCTAACTATGGCTACACCTTC.

There are many counts of this clonotype. The chain is built from TRBV29-1 and TRBJ1-2; D not resolved. Germline CDR1 reads SQVTM; CDR2 reads ANQGSEA. Trimming stripped 7 bases from V and 7 bases from J, with 16 bases between. There are 12 residues in the CDR3. For the CDR3, the DNA is TGCAGCGCTAGGGAACGCTGGCGTGGCTACACCTTC. Translating it yields CSARERWRGYTF.

This clonotype was picked up many times. The V gene is TRBV4-1, the J gene TRBJ2-3; tentative D call: TRBD2 (5 bases). The germline gives CDR1 MGHRA, CDR2 YSYEKL. This CDR3 region has 15 residues. Trimming pared 1 base from V and 4 bases from J, leaving 12 bases between. CDR3 DNA: TGCGCCAGCAGCCAAGTCCTAGCATCCCCAGATACGCAGTATTTT. Translated, it gives CASSQVLASPDTQYF.

Only a few counts were recorded for this clonotype. The chain combines TRBV5-1 with TRBJ1-1, with D hard to call. Per germline, CDR1 SGHRS and CDR2 YFSETQ. The CDR3 totals 15 residues. Between the trimmed V and J ends, which lost 4 bases and 4 bases, there was a span of 17 bases. Here the CDR3 reads CASSKGPTPGTEAFF. Here the CDR3 DNA reads TGCGCCAGCAGCAAAGGACCGACTCCAGGCACTGAAGCTTTCTTT. Variable domain in full (rest from reference TRBV5-1 and TRBJ1-1): KAGVTQTPRYLIKTRGQQVTLSCSPISGHRSVSWYQQTPGQGLQFLFEYFSETQRNKGNFPGRFSGRQFSNSRSEMNVSTLELGDSALYLCASSKGPTPGTEAFFGQGTRLTVV.

This clonotype qualifies as medium-sized. The chain is built from TRBV20-1 and TRBJ2-1, with D possibly matching TRBD2 (6 bases). The CDR3 loop spans 14 amino acids. Trimming removed 6 bases at V and 5 bases at J, with 17 bases between. Germline V gene lookup returns CDR1 DFQATT and CDR2 SNEGSKA (reference sequence). The CDR3 nucleotides read TGCAGTGCCAAGGGAGGCGGGGTAAACAATGAGCAGTTCTTC. This gives the protein CSAKGGGVNNEQFF.

The J gene is TRBJ2-5, the V gene TRBV11-2; 9 positions match TRBD1. CDR1 and CDR2 from the germline V gene are SGHAT and FQNNGV. The CDR3 has 15 amino acids. Trimming removed 4 bases from V and 5 bases from J; junction bases left unmatched: 8. The CDR3 DNA reads TGTGCCAGCAGCTCAGATCCCGACAGGGGGGAGACCCAGTACTTC. The encoded protein is CASSSDPDRGETQYF. Drawing the rest from reference TRBV11-2 and TRBJ2-5, the complete variable domain is EAGVAQSPRYKIIEKRQSVAFWCNPISGHATLYWYQQILGQGPKLLIQFQNNGVVDDSQLPKDRFSAERLKGVDSTLKIQPAKLEDSAVYLCASSSDPDRGETQYFGPGTRLLVL.

This clonotype was observed many times. V gene TRBV19 combines with J gene TRBJ1-1; D remains ambiguous. CDR3 size: 14 residues. The V gene's germline CDR1 is LNHDA and CDR2 SQIVND (reference sequence). The V end was cut by 5 bases, the J end by 2 bases, with 12 bases between. Here the CDR3 reads CASSPRKGNTEAFF. DNA for the CDR3: TGTGCCAGTAGTCCAAGAAAAGGCAACACTGAAGCTTTCTTT.

There are a few counts of this clonotype. The junction shows a germline mismatch at one end, possibly a read error. V usage is TRBV14 and J usage is TRBJ2-7; D not resolved. The CDR3 runs to 12 residues. CDR1 and CDR2 from the germline V gene are SGHDN and FVKESK. The CDR3 DNA reads TGTGCCAGCAGCCAAGAAGGGTACGAGCATGACTTC. The encoded protein is CASSQEGYEHDF.

This clonotype has just a few counts. The gene calls are TRBV7-2 and TRBJ1-1; the D is unclear. Germline V CDR1 and CDR2: SGHTA, FQGNSA. CDR3 length: 12 amino acids. V shed 3 bases and J shed 2 bases, with 4 bases lying between them. CDR3 in DNA: TGTGCCAGCAGCTTTATCAACACTGAAGCTTTCTTT. Protein product: CASSFINTEAFF.

This clonotype was counted between two and nine times. The chain couples TRBV4-1 to TRBJ2-3; D ambiguous. Germline V CDR1 and CDR2: MGHRA, YSYEKL. V shed 1 base and J shed 0 bases, with 8 bases lying between them. This CDR3 is built from 15 residues. The CDR3 nucleotides are TGCGCCAGCAGCCAAGCGACAACTAGCACAGATACGCAGTATTTT. This translates into CASSQATTSTDTQYF.

The chain links TRBV7-9 to TRBJ1-4; D perhaps matches TRBD1 (5 bases). This CDR3 has 15 residues. The V end was cut by 5 bases, the J end by 8 bases, with 18 bases between. Germline-derived CDR1 and CDR2 are SEHNR and FQNEAQ (reference sequence). The CDR3, as DNA: TGTGCCAGCAGCCCAGCCTTGACAGTCTCGGAAAAACTGTTTTTT. It translates to CASSPALTVSEKLFF.

This clonotype was counted between two and nine times. V and J are TRBV4-3 and TRBJ2-5, with D perhaps TRBD2 (6 bases). Trimming stripped 1 base from V and 5 bases from J, with 17 bases between. The CDR3 sequence is 16 residues long. CDR1 is LGHNA and CDR2 is YSLEER in the germline V gene. Here the CDR3 reads CASSQGGASEKETQYF. CDR3 in DNA: TGCGCCAGCAGCCAAGGTGGGGCTAGCGAGAAGGAGACCCAGTACTTC.

This clonotype was detected ten times or more. This chain joins TRBV11-2 and TRBJ2-5; perhaps TRBD1 as D (5 bases). This CDR3 has 14 amino acids. Germline V gives CDR1 SGHAT, CDR2 FQNNGV. Trimming took 5 bases from V and 0 from J, leaving 10 bases between them. The CDR3 nucleotides are TGTGCCAGCAGCCTTGACAGTAACCAAGAGACCCAGTACTTC. This encodes CASSLDSNQETQYF.

This clonotype showed up many times. V is TRBV14 and J is TRBJ2-5; 10 bases agree with TRBD1. Trimming cost V 4 bases and J 5 bases; bases outside gene matches: 13. Germline values: CDR1 SGHDN, CDR2 FVKESK. The CDR3 totals 17 residues. The CDR3 DNA sequence: TGTGCCAGCAGCCTCCGTCCCGGGACAGGGGTCCTGGAGACCCAGTACTTC. It yields the protein CASSLRPGTGVLETQYF.

V gene TRBV6-5 combines with J gene TRBJ2-6; TRBD1 aligns across 9 bases. Trimming took 6 bases from V and 0 from J; bases not matched to a gene: 12. The CDR3 sequence is 19 residues long. The V gene's germline CDR1 is MNHEY and CDR2 SVGAGI. The CDR3 bases are TGTGCCAGCAGACAAAACACAGGGGGCGGTAACTCTGGGGCCAACGTCCTGACTTTC. It specifies CASRQNTGGGNSGANVLTF.

This clonotype was observed many times. V usage is TRBV7-2 and J usage is TRBJ2-5; TRBD2 might be the D (5 bases). V dropped 0 bases and J dropped 5 bases, with 10 bases sitting between them. CDR3 length: 14 amino acids. Germline values: CDR1 SGHTA, CDR2 FQGNSA. This chain's CDR3 is CASSLATGKETQYF. In DNA, the CDR3 is TGTGCCAGCAGCTTAGCGACGGGGAAGGAGACCCAGTACTTC.